The rows below give T cell receptor beta chains drawn from one sample of a study of blood T cell repertoires in COVID-19. Clones were read by immunoSEQ multiplex PCR, and TCRdb kept only the in-frame ones, dropping some. The table includes roughly 250,000 clones, roughly 80% detected once. Sequenced: peripheral blood. These TCRs come from a man between 50 and 59 years old with active or convalescent COVID-19. CDR3s include the opening cysteine and the closing phenylalanine or tryptophan. Each record gives: V gene, J gene, clone size, CDR3 protein. Clone sizes are given selectively: once, few, many, or a class where the clone is expanded.

TRBV4-2	TRBJ1-5	once	CASSVAAELNQPQHF
TRBV6-5	TRBJ1-1	NA	CASRPRAGGIRAFF
TRBV5-6	TRBJ2-4	NA	CASSLDRGRIAKNIQYF
TRBV5-4	TRBJ1-3	NA	CASSLAGQSSGNTIYF
TRBV5-4	TRBJ2-6	NA	CASSLYSGANVLTF
TRBV30	TRBJ2-1	NA	CAWSVPHPGESHRYPYNEQFF
TRBV5-1	TRBJ1-4	NA	CASSLAGGGEKLFF
TRBV21-1	TRBJ2-5	NA	CASSKASEQETQYF
TRBV10-3	TRBJ2-6	NA	CAISRGLGANVLTF
TRBV28	TRBJ1-5	NA	CASSLFQGEQPQHF
TRBV5-5	TRBJ1-4	NA	CASSLRVVANEKLFF
TRBV25-1	TRBJ2-3	NA	CASSGQLAGGTDTQYF
TRBV9	TRBJ2-1	NA	CASSAGTGANEQFF
TRBV5-6	TRBJ2-2	NA	CASSLERGTGELFF
TRBV4-3	TRBJ2-3	NA	CASSQEWRSTDTQYF
TRBV10-3	TRBJ2-5	NA	CAISESGGVETQYF
TRBV11-3	TRBJ2-2	once	CASSPRRGNTGELFF
TRBV6-6	TRBJ1-4	NA	CASSPTREDRNQLFF
TRBV29-1	TRBJ1-4	NA	CSVIPGTGDEKLFF
TRBV11-2	TRBJ1-2	NA	CASSRDRAYGYTF
TRBV3-1/TRBV3-2	TRBJ1-4	once	CASSHQQGSNEKLFF
TRBV19	TRBJ2-3	NA	CASSIGGPGTDTQYF
TRBV28	TRBJ2-7	many	CASRRAYEQYF
TRBV27	TRBJ2-1	NA	CASSSTRLAGGSYNEQFF
TRBV7-9	TRBJ2-1	NA	CASSATGGPNNEQFF
TRBV30	TRBJ1-6	NA	CAWRGGTNNSPLHF
TRBV5-1	TRBJ2-2	few	CASSPDRGLTGELFF
TRBV19	TRBJ1-4	NA	CASSLRTGPDEKLFF
TRBV7-9	TRBJ1-1	NA	CASSLPAGGPGTEAFF